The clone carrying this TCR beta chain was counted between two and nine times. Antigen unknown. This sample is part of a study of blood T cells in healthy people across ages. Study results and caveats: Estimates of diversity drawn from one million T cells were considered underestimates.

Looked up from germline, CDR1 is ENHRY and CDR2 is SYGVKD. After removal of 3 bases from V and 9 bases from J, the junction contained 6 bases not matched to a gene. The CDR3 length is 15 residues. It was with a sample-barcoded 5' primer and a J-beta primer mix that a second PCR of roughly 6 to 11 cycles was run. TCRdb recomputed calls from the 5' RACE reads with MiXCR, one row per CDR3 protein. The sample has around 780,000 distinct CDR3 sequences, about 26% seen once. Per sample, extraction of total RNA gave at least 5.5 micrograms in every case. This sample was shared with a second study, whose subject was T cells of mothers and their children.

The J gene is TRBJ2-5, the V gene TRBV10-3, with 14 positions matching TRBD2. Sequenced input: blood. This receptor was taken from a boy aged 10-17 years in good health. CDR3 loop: CAISEGTSGGESQYF. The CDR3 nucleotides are TGTGCCATCAGTGAAGGGACTAGCGGGGGTGAGTCCCAGTACTTC.